This T cell receptor beta chain was recorded in a study of cytomegalovirus exposure and HLA in healthy donors. Germline CDR1 is LNHDA and CDR2 is SQIVND (reference sequence). With 9 bases removed from V and 5 bases from J, the gap between germline ends came to 14 bases. CDR3 length equals 13 residues. The PCR contained 60 Vbeta and 13 Jbeta primers. Generated by immunoSEQ multiplex PCR, the TCRdb table keeps only in-frame clones and is missing some. The sample contains roughly 230,000 clones, roughly 78% of which appear only once. Sequencing was done on a sample of PBMCs. This TCR derives from a boy younger than 18 in good health and CMV-seronegative. The J gene is TRBJ1-5, the V gene TRBV19, with D maybe TRBD1 (6 bases). CDR3 sequence: CARAQGFHQPQHF. For the CDR3, the DNA is TGTGCCAGAGCCCAGGGGTTCCATCAGCCCCAGCATTTT. Together with reference TRBV19 and TRBJ1-5, the CDR3 gives the full variable domain: DGGITQSPKYLFRKEGQNVTLSCEQNLNHDAMYWYRQDPGQGLRLIYYSQIVNDFQKGDIAEGYSVSREKKESFPLTVTSAQKNPTAFYLCARAQGFHQPQHFGDGTRLSIL.